The text below deals with one TCR beta chain. Only in-frame clones appear in the TCRdb table, and some are missing; sequencing was by immunoSEQ multiplex PCR. The table has about 160,000 clones, approximately 80% seen once. These data come from a study of blood T cell repertoires in COVID-19. Study information: Sources were T cells, B-cell-depleted T cells, or PBMCs; the material itself was cDNA or gDNA.

Sequenced sample: peripheral blood. The origin of this receptor is a man between 65 and 80 years old with acute or convalescent COVID-19.

CDR3 sequence reads: CASSQRVAGGPNQETQYF. For the CDR3, the DNA is TGTGCCAGCAGCCAACGGGTAGCGGGAGGGCCGAACCAAGAGACCCAGTACTTC. The gene calls are TRBV3-1 (or the pseudogene TRBV3-2) and TRBJ2-5; 11 nucleotides match TRBD2. V trimming: 2 bases; J trimming: 0 bases; junction bases outside the gene matches: 8. The germline V gene encodes CDR1 LGHDT and CDR2 YNNKEL (reference sequence). The CDR3 totals 18 residues.